One sample yielded the 21 T cell receptor beta chains listed below, sequenced in a study of cytomegalovirus exposure and HLA in healthy donors. PCR primers comprised 60 Vbeta and 13 Jbeta primers. Clones were sequenced by immunoSEQ multiplex PCR, and TCRdb holds only the in-frame ones, with some missing. The table records about 110,000 clones, 82% of them present only once. The sequenced sample consisted of PBMCs. All receptors derive from a man in his forties or fifties in good health and CMV-seronegative.

This clone appeared a few times. This sequence joins TRBV27 and TRBJ1-2, with 10 bases fitting TRBD1. With 6 bases clipped from V and 4 bases from J, the junction kept 5 bases outside the gene matches. The CDR3 contains 14 residues. CDR1 and CDR2 (germline): MNHEY, SMNVEV (reference sequence). CDR3 protein: CASRGTGEGYGYTF. CDR3 nucleotides: TGTGCCAGCAGGGGGACAGGGGAGGGCTATGGCTACACCTTC.

This clone was found a few times. The chain recombines TRBV9 with TRBJ2-1; 9 bases are shared with TRBD2. This CDR3 region has 14 residues. CDR1 SGDLS and CDR2 YYNGEE come from the germline V gene. J gave up 4 bases and V 7 bases, and 6 bases lay outside the gene matches. CDR3 sequence reads: CASGLAGSYNEQFF. The CDR3 region has the DNA TGTGCCAGCGGTCTAGCGGGAAGTTACAATGAGCAGTTCTTC.

This clone was seen just once. The J gene is TRBJ2-5, the V gene TRBV11-2, with D perhaps matching TRBD2 (6 bases). The CDR3 runs to 15 residues. Germline lookup yields CDR1 SGHAT and CDR2 FQNNGV. V lost 3 bases, J lost 1 base, and 12 bases lay in between. CDR3 bases: TGTGCCAGCAGCTTGTCCTGGGACTTCCAAGAGACCCAGTACTTC. It translates to CASSLSWDFQETQYF.

There are a few counts of this clone. V is TRBV30 and J is TRBJ1-5; 9 bases are shared with TRBD1. Germline V CDR1 and CDR2: GTSNPN, SVGIG (reference sequence). Trimming removed 0 bases from V and 9 bases from J; junction bases left unmatched: 6. The CDR3 contains 14 residues. The CDR3 spells CAWSVGQGNWPQHF. The CDR3 DNA reads as TGTGCCTGGAGTGTGGGACAGGGAAATTGGCCCCAGCATTTT.

The V call is TRBV11-1, the J call TRBJ1-1; D perhaps matches TRBD1 (5 bases). Germline loops: CDR1 SGHAT, CDR2 FQDESV (reference sequence). The ends were cut back, 5 bases at V and 4 bases at J, with 14 bases in the middle. The CDR3 length is 14 residues. Here the CDR3 reads CASSGALAGTEAFF. The CDR3 nucleotides read TGTGCCAGCAGCGGGGCCTTAGCGGGCACTGAAGCTTTCTTT. The full variable domain, rest sourced from reference TRBV11-1 and TRBJ1-1, is EAEVAQSPRYKITEKSQAVAFWCDPISGHATLYWYRQILGQGPELLVQFQDESVVDDSQLPKDRFSAERLKGVDSTLKIQPAELGDSAMYLCASSGALAGTEAFFGQGTRLTVV.

This chain joins TRBV5-8 and TRBJ1-4; D perhaps matches TRBD1 (5 bases). This CDR3 spans 14 amino acids. The germline V gene has CDR1 SGHTS and CDR2 YDEGEE. V gave up 5 bases and J gave up 8 bases, with 16 bases separating them. Here the CDR3 reads CASSLQATAEKLFF. In nucleotides, the CDR3 is TGTGCCAGCAGTTTACAGGCTACGGCGGAAAAACTGTTTTTT.

The rearrangement joins TRBV7-2 to TRBJ1-2; 7 nucleotides line up with TRBD1. The CDR3 consists of 15 residues. The junction had 9 bases not matched to a gene; V was cut back by 4 bases and J by 4 bases. Germline assignment: CDR1 SGHTA and CDR2 FQGNSA. CDR3 coding DNA: TGTGCCAGCAGCTGGGAAGGGACAGCAGGCTATGGCTACACCTTC. Protein sequence: CASSWEGTAGYGYTF.

The gene calls are TRBV19 and TRBJ2-5; D not certain. V was cut by 3 bases and J by 5 bases, with 10 bases left in between. CDR3 size: 13 residues. Germline V gene lookup returns CDR1 LNHDA and CDR2 SQIVND (reference sequence). CDR3 sequence reads: CASSIGSGETQYF. In DNA, the CDR3 is TGTGCCAGTAGTATCGGGTCCGGGGAGACCCAGTACTTC. Using reference TRBV19 and TRBJ2-5 for the parts outside the CDR3, the full variable domain is DGGITQSPKYLFRKEGQNVTLSCEQNLNHDAMYWYRQDPGQGLRLIYYSQIVNDFQKGDIAEGYSVSREKKESFPLTVTSAQKNPTAFYLCASSIGSGETQYFGPGTRLLVL.

V usage is TRBV27 and J usage is TRBJ1-5; perhaps TRBD1 as D (6 bases). This CDR3 contains 15 residues. Trimming cost V 5 bases and J 3 bases, with 14 bases left between them. Germline V lookup: CDR1 MNHEY, CDR2 SMNVEV (reference sequence). CDR3 sequence: CASSPLDRYNQPQHF. The CDR3 coding sequence is TGTGCCAGCAGTCCACTGGACAGATACAATCAGCCCCAGCATTTT.

V usage is TRBV11-2 and J usage is TRBJ2-5, with TRBD2 identical over 8 bases. V shed 3 bases and J 5 bases; nucleotides not matched to a gene: 8. Looked up from germline, CDR1 is SGHAT and CDR2 is FQNNGV. The CDR3 is 15 amino acids. The CDR3 bases are TGTGCCAGCAGCTTGGGGGGGGCGGGGGGCGAGACCCAGTACTTC. Translated, it gives CASSLGGAGGETQYF.

The V call is TRBV6-1, the J call TRBJ2-5; maybe TRBD2 (6 bases). Trimming pared 0 bases from V and 6 bases from J, leaving 11 bases between. Germline V gene lookup returns CDR1 MNHNS and CDR2 SASEGT. The CDR3 has 14 residues. CDR3 DNA sequence: TGTGCCAGCAGTGAAGCGACCGGGAGACAGACCCAGTACTTC. Translated: CASSEATGRQTQYF.

This clone was detected a few times. V usage is TRBV7-8 and J usage is TRBJ1-5; D ambiguous. Germline V gives CDR1 SGHVS, CDR2 FQNEAQ. V lost 7 bases and J 1 base, leaving 20 bases between the germline ends. The CDR3 runs to 17 residues. CDR3 in DNA: TGTGCCAGCACCTCCTTAGCCCGTGGGAGGAGCAATCAGCCCCAGCATTTT. Translation: CASTSLARGRSNQPQHF.

V gene TRBV5-1 combines with J gene TRBJ1-1; D perhaps matches TRBD1 (6 bases). The CDR3 contains 15 residues. Trimming stripped 8 bases from V and 1 base from J, with 18 bases between. The germline CDR1 and CDR2 sequences are SGHRS and YFSETQ. The DNA of the CDR3 is TGCGCCAGTCGTACGAGCGGGGGCTCGAACACTGAAGCTTTCTTT. Its translation: CASRTSGGSNTEAFF.

This chain links TRBV19 with TRBJ2-7; 8 bases line up with TRBD1. Germline-derived CDR1 and CDR2 are LNHDA and SQIVND (reference sequence). CDR3 length: 15 residues. Trimming at V came to 6 bases and at J to 4 bases, leaving 11 bases not matched to a gene. CDR3 nucleotide sequence: TGTGCCAGTAGCCTCCACGGACAGGGTTTATACGAGCAGTACGTC. The encoded protein is CASSLHGQGLYEQYV.

This rearrangement joins TRBV5-1 to TRBJ1-6, with TRBD1 identical over 10 bases. This CDR3 has 15 residues. The germline V gene encodes CDR1 SGHRS and CDR2 YFSETQ. V gave up 0 bases and J gave up 8 bases; unmatched junction bases: 2. The CDR3 DNA is TGCGCCAGCAGCTTGGAGGGACAGGGGTATTCACCCCTCCACTTT. It yields the protein CASSLEGQGYSPLHF.

J is TRBJ1-2 and V is TRBV11-2; D is possibly TRBD1 (5 bases). The CDR3 sequence is 13 residues long. The V and J ends lost 6 bases and 8 bases respectively, with 16 bases between them. The germline gives CDR1 SGHAT, CDR2 FQNNGV. In DNA, the CDR3 is TGTGCCAGCAGTCGGACATCCAGAGGAGGCTACACCTTC. As protein: CASSRTSRGGYTF.

V and J are TRBV12-2 and TRBJ1-3; the table's D call, TRBD1, has no DNA check behind it. TRBV12-2 is assigned pseudogene status. The CDR3 runs 20 residues. The CDR3 DNA reads TGTGCAAGTCGCTTAGGCCCGTTTGAAGAAGGGGACATCTCTGGAAACACCATATATTTT. Amino acid sequence: CASRLGPFEEGDISGNTIYF.

J is TRBJ1-2 and V is TRBV7-9; the D gene is possibly TRBD1 (5 bases). Trimming stripped 1 base from V and 8 bases from J, with 8 bases between. CDR1 and CDR2 (germline): SEHNR, FQNEAQ (reference sequence). The CDR3 totals 12 residues. This chain's CDR3 is CASSLGGKGYTF. The CDR3 coding sequence is TGTGCCAGCAGCTTAGGGGGCAAGGGCTACACCTTC.

In nucleotides, the CDR3 is TGTGCCAGCAGCTTAAGCCAGGGGGTTCCTAACTATGGCTACACCTTC. Translated, it gives CASSLSQGVPNYGYTF. V is TRBV7-2 and J is TRBJ1-2, with 7 bases identical to TRBD1. The germline V gene encodes CDR1 SGHTA and CDR2 FQGNSA. With 2 bases clipped from V and 0 bases from J, the junction kept 6 bases outside the gene matches. The CDR3 extends over 16 amino acids.

The V and J genes are TRBV19 and TRBJ2-5, with a weak D call TRBD2 (6 bases). Looked up from germline, CDR1 is LNHDA and CDR2 is SQIVND (reference sequence). The CDR3 contains 15 residues. V lost 6 bases to trimming and J lost 2 bases, with 16 bases between them. The CDR3 region is CASSRPGGTQETQYF. In DNA, the CDR3 is TGTGCCAGTAGCCGACCCGGCGGGACGCAAGAGACCCAGTACTTC.

This clone is a singleton in its sample. The chain uses TRBV7-2 and TRBJ2-1; TRBD1 matches at 7 bases. CDR3 length: 15 amino acids. CDR1 and CDR2 (germline): SGHTA, FQGNSA. The ends lost 4 bases at V and 0 bases at J; junction bases unmatched: 3. The CDR3, as DNA: TGTGCCAGCAGCTCTCGGGACAGCTCCTACAATGAGCAGTTCTTC. Encoded protein: CASSSRDSSYNEQFF.